Listed below are T cell receptor beta chains from one sample, sequenced in a study of blood T cell repertoires in COVID-19. Clones were sequenced by immunoSEQ multiplex PCR, and TCRdb holds only the in-frame ones, with some missing. This sample carries 120,000 or so clones, about 86% of them seen once, and the ten largest clones take about 15%. Specimen: peripheral blood. The source is a woman between 45 and 60 years old with acute or convalescent COVID-19. Both conserved end residues are part of each CDR3. A D gene is named only where the DNA matches it firmly. The size of a clone is reported for some rows only, either as once, few or many, or as a class for expanded clones.

TRBV9	TRBD2	16	NA	TRBJ2-1	TGTGCCAGCAGCGTAGATTGGCGGGGGACCTACAATGAGCAGTTCTTC	CASSVDWRGTYNEQFF
TRBV24-1	TRBD2	17	NA	TRBJ2-2	TGTGCCACCAGTGATTCGGTTGCGGGGGGGGCGACCGGGGAGCTGTTTTTT	CATSDSVAGGATGELFF
TRBV30	NA	14	NA	TRBJ2-7	TGTGCCTGGAAAAAAGGACTCAACTCCTACGAGCAGTACTTC	CAWKKGLNSYEQYF
TRBV7-5	NA	15	NA	TRBJ1-1	TGTGCCAGAAGCTTAGCACGACAGGGGAACACTGAAGCTTTCTTT	CARSLARQGNTEAFF
TRBV5-1	TRBD2	14	NA	TRBJ2-3	TGCGCCAGCGGGGACGGGGGGGCGATAGATACGCAGTATTTT	CASGDGGAIDTQYF
TRBV7-2	NA	13	once	TRBJ2-3	TGTGCCAGCAGCTTAGGCAGGGAAGATACGCAGTATTTT	CASSLGREDTQYF
TRBV14	TRBD1	17	NA	TRBJ1-6	TGTGCCAGCAGCCAAGAGAGTGGGGGGACAGGGGGTTCACCCCTCCACTTT	CASSQESGGTGGSPLHF
TRBV27	NA	16	NA	TRBJ2-2	TGTGCCAGCAGTTTGGTTTCCGGGTCGGACACCGGGGAGCTGTTTTTT	CASSLVSGSDTGELFF
TRBV9	TRBD1	15	NA	TRBJ1-2	TGTGCCAGCAGCGCCACAGGGGGCGTGGGGGAAGGCTACACCTTC	CASSATGGVGEGYTF
TRBV19	NA	13	few	TRBJ1-5	TGTGCCAGTAGTAGACAGCAAAATCAGCCCCAGCATTTT	CASSRQQNQPQHF
TRBV11-3	NA	16	NA	TRBJ2-3	TGTGCCAGCAGCTTAGGAAGGACAGAGTACACAGATACGCAGTATTTT	CASSLGRTEYTDTQYF
TRBV2	TRBD1	15	NA	TRBJ1-2	TGTGCCAGCAGTGAACAGGGGGCGAAGAACTATGGCTACACCTTC	CASSEQGAKNYGYTF
TRBV19	TRBD1	17	NA	TRBJ1-1	TGTGCCAGTAGTCACAAAACAGGGGGCCTACCGAACACTGAAGCTTTCTTT	CASSHKTGGLPNTEAFF
TRBV20-1	TRBD2	14	NA	TRBJ2-3	TGCAGTGCTAGTGACGGGGGGGTTCGGGCTACGCAGTATTTT	CSASDGGVRATQYF
TRBV2	NA	14	NA	TRBJ1-1	TGTGCCAGCAGGCCAAGGGGGGGGAACACTGAAGCTTTCTTT	CASRPRGGNTEAFF
TRBV6-4	NA	14	NA	TRBJ2-1	TGTGCCAGCAGTTTTAATACAGGGTACAATGAGCAGTTCTTC	CASSFNTGYNEQFF
TRBV7-2	NA	18	few	TRBJ2-6	TGTGCCAGCAGCTCCCAGGGGGGAAGTGGCTCTGGGGCCAACGTCCTGACTTTC	CASSSQGGSGSGANVLTF
TRBV24-1	TRBD1	12	NA	TRBJ2-5	TGTGCCACCCAGGACAGGTTAGAGACCCAGTACTTC	CATQDRLETQYF
TRBV10-3	TRBD1	15	NA	TRBJ1-4	TGTGCCATCAGTGCCTCCCGGGACAGGGATGAAAAACTGTTTTTT	CAISASRDRDEKLFF
TRBV6-6	NA	16	NA	TRBJ1-5	TGTGCCAGCTCCACTCCCCACGGGGAGTGGGGTCAGCCCCAGCATTTT	CASSTPHGEWGQPQHF
TRBV5-1	NA	13	NA	TRBJ1-6	TGCGCCAGCAGCGGGAGAGTGGATTCACCCCTCCACTTT	CASSGRVDSPLHF
TRBV5-1	TRBD2	15	NA	TRBJ2-1	TGCGCCAGCAGCCCGGGACTAGCGGGGTGGAATGAGCAGTTCTTC	CASSPGLAGWNEQFF
TRBV27	TRBD1	16	NA	TRBJ1-6	TGTGCCAGCAGTCCCCAAACCGGGACAGGCGGTTCACCCCTCCACTTT	CASSPQTGTGGSPLHF
TRBV29-1	NA	11	NA	TRBJ1-1	TGCAGCGTTTCTCCGAACACTGAAGCTTTCTTT	CSVSPNTEAFF
TRBV12-3/TRBV12-4	TRBD1	13	NA	TRBJ2-3	TGTGCCAGCAGCGACAGGGGGGGAGATACGCAGTATTTT	CASSDRGGDTQYF
TRBV24-1	TRBD2	18	NA	TRBJ2-4	TGTGCCACAATCCGACTAGCGGGGGAAAGGAGGGCCAAAAACATTCAGTACTTC	CATIRLAGERRAKNIQYF
TRBV9	TRBD1	15	NA	TRBJ1-6	TGTGCCAGCAGCGCAACAGGGGGCTTCAATTCACCCCTCCACTTT	CASSATGGFNSPLHF
TRBV2	TRBD1	15	once	TRBJ2-7	TGTGCCAGCAGGCCAATGCGGGACAGGGACTACGAGCAGTACTTC	CASRPMRDRDYEQYF
TRBV5-4	NA	15	many	TRBJ1-3	TGTGCCAGCAGCACACAGGGCCTTTCTGGAAACACCATATATTTT	CASSTQGLSGNTIYF
TRBV19	NA	15	NA	TRBJ1-5	TGTGCCAGTAGTGACGAACAGGGCGTGGGGCAGCCCCAGCATTTT	CASSDEQGVGQPQHF
TRBV15	NA	15	NA	TRBJ1-5	TGTGCCACCAGTCCCGGAGGAGTGTACAATCAGCCCCAGCATTTT	CATSPGGVYNQPQHF
TRBV27	TRBD1	16	NA	TRBJ1-3	TGTGCCAGCAGTTTACGCCTACAGGGGTTTGGAAACACCATATATTTT	CASSLRLQGFGNTIYF
TRBV12-5	TRBD1	15	NA	TRBJ2-1	TGTGCTAGTGGTTTTTTAACAGGGGCGCGGAATGAGCAGTTCTTC	CASGFLTGARNEQFF
TRBV2	TRBD2	13	many	TRBJ2-3	TGTGCCAGCAGGGAAAGCGGGGGGGCGGCGCAGTATTTT	CASRESGGAAQYF
TRBV6-5	NA	14	NA	TRBJ1-3	TGTGCCAGCAGGAGGGAATTCTCTGGAAACACCATATATTTT	CASRREFSGNTIYF
TRBV14	NA	12	NA	TRBJ2-3	TGTGCCAGCAGCCAAGTCAAAGATACGCAGTATTTT	CASSQVKDTQYF
TRBV19	NA	12	NA	TRBJ2-7	TGTGCCAGTGGGTGGGGCAAGACCGAGCAGTACTTC	CASGWGKTEQYF